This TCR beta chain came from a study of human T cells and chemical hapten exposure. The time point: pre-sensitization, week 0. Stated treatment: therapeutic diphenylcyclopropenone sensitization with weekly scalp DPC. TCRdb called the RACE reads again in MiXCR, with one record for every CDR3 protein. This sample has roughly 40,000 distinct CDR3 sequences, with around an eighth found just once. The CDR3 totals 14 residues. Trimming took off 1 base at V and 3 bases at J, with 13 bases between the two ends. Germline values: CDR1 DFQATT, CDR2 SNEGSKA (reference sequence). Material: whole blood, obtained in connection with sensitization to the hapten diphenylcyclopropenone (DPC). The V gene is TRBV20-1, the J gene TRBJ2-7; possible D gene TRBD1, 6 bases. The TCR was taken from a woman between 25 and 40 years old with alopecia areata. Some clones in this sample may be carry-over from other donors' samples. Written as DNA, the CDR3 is TGCAGTGCTAGAGGTGCGGCAGGGGACTACGAGCAGTACTTC. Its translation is CSARGAAGDYEQYF.